Listed below are T cell receptor beta chains from one sample, sequenced in a study of OX40 agonist ivuxolimab in advanced cancers. Method: immunoSEQ multiplex PCR; TCRdb's copy keeps in-frame clones and lacks some. The sample lists some 99,000 clones; approximately 93% were seen once. Sequenced here: CD4+ or CD8+ T cells sorted from blood, sampled in a trial of the OX40 agonist ivuxolimab. The receptors were sampled from an adult with an advanced solid tumor such as melanoma, head and neck, liver or kidney cancer. The CDR3 runs from the conserved cysteine through the conserved F or W. D genes are given only for firm matches. Size is stated for part of the rows, as once, few or many counts, or as a class when the clone is expanded.

D: -
size: -
J: TRBJ1-1
V: TRBV7-2
CDR3: CASSPRRNTEAFF
DNA: TGTGCCAGCAGCCCCCGGCGGAACACTGAAGCTTTCTTT

D: TRBD1
size: -
J: TRBJ2-5
V: TRBV9
CDR3: CASSARGTAQETQYF
DNA: TGTGCCAGCAGCGCGAGGGGGACAGCCCAAGAGACCCAGTACTTC

D: -
size: -
J: TRBJ1-3
V: TRBV18
CDR3: CASSLDPGGSGNTIYF
DNA: TGTGCCAGCTCACTAGATCCTGGGGGCTCTGGAAACACCATATATTTT

D: -
size: -
J: TRBJ2-3
V: TRBV7-2
CDR3: CASSFLELANTQYF
DNA: TGTGCCAGCAGCTTTCTCGAGCTAGCGAATACGCAGTATTTT

D: TRBD1
size: -
J: TRBJ1-1
V: TRBV6-5
CDR3: CASSAQGEETEAFF
DNA: TGTGCCAGCAGTGCCCAGGGGGAGGAGACTGAAGCTTTCTTT

D: TRBD1
size: -
J: TRBJ1-1
V: TRBV6-5
CDR3: CASSYRTGTEAFF
DNA: TGTGCCAGCAGTTACAGGACAGGGACTGAAGCTTTCTTT

D: -
size: -
J: TRBJ1-5
V: TRBV7-6
CDR3: CASSPRWGDEPQHF
DNA: TGTGCCAGCAGCCCCCGGTGGGGGGACGAGCCCCAGCATTTT

D: -
size: -
J: TRBJ1-5
V: TRBV28
CDR3: CASREGRYSNQPQHF
DNA: TGTGCCAGCAGGGAAGGCAGATATAGCAATCAGCCCCAGCATTTT

D: -
size: -
J: TRBJ2-7
V: TRBV7-2
CDR3: CASSFTSYEQYF
DNA: TGTGCCAGCAGCTTTACTAGCTACGAGCAGTACTTC

D: -
size: -
J: TRBJ2-2
V: TRBV14
CDR3: CASSQEGQGYGELFF
DNA: TGTGCCAGCAGCCAAGAGGGGCAGGGCTACGGGGAGCTGTTTTTT

D: TRBD1
size: few
J: TRBJ1-1
V: TRBV5-4
CDR3: CASSFTGGDTEAFF
DNA: TGTGCCAGCAGCTTTACAGGGGGTGACACTGAAGCTTTCTTT

D: -
size: once
J: TRBJ1-4
V: TRBV4-3
CDR3: CASSQEREEKLFF
DNA: TGCGCCAGCAGCCAAGAAAGGGAGGAAAAACTGTTTTTT

D: TRBD1
size: -
J: TRBJ1-5
V: TRBV19
CDR3: CASSIRGQGIYSNQPQHF
DNA: TGTGCCAGTAGTATCCGAGGACAGGGGATTTATAGCAATCAGCCCCAGCATTTT

D: TRBD1
size: -
J: TRBJ2-5
V: TRBV9
CDR3: CASSPGQGGRETQYF
DNA: TGTGCCAGCAGCCCGGGACAGGGGGGGAGAGAGACCCAGTACTTC

D: TRBD2
size: once
J: TRBJ2-1
V: TRBV7-3
CDR3: CASSPPGGYNEQFF
DNA: TGTGCCAGCAGCCCTCCGGGGGGCTACAATGAGCAGTTCTTC

D: TRBD2
size: -
J: TRBJ2-3
V: TRBV7-8
CDR3: CASSPSRTSGYTQYF
DNA: TGTGCCAGCAGCCCCAGCAGGACTAGCGGGTATACGCAGTATTTT

D: -
size: -
J: TRBJ2-1
V: TRBV28
CDR3: CASSLKALDYNEQFF
DNA: TGTGCCAGCAGTTTAAAAGCGCTTGACTACAATGAGCAGTTCTTC

D: -
size: few
J: TRBJ1-3
V: TRBV7-9
CDR3: CASSLSGNTIYF
DNA: TGTGCCAGCAGCTTAAGTGGAAACACCATATATTTT

D: -
size: -
J: TRBJ1-1
V: TRBV21-1
CDR3: CASSLMGCRTEAFF
DNA: TGTGCCAGCAGCCTCATGGGGTGTCGTACTGAAGCTTTCTTT

D: -
size: -
J: TRBJ2-2
V: TRBV11-2
CDR3: CASSSAAPVNTGELFF
DNA: TGTGCCAGCAGCTCAGCGGCACCGGTAAACACCGGGGAGCTGTTTTTT

D: TRBD1
size: -
J: TRBJ1-6
V: TRBV4-1
CDR3: CASSQPGGNSPLHF
DNA: TGCGCCAGCAGCCAACCAGGGGGTAATTCACCCCTCCACTTT

D: -
size: -
J: TRBJ2-2
V: TRBV10-3
CDR3: CAISESSVPGELFF
DNA: TGTGCCATCAGTGAGTCATCGGTTCCCGGGGAGCTGTTTTTT

D: -
size: -
J: TRBJ2-1
V: TRBV5-6
CDR3: CASSLLGGNEQFF
DNA: TGTGCCAGCAGCTTGCTCGGGGGCAATGAGCAGTTCTTC

D: -
size: -
J: TRBJ1-1
V: TRBV19
CDR3: CASTQGRGTEAFF
DNA: TGTGCCAGTACCCAGGGAAGGGGGACTGAAGCTTTCTTT

D: -
size: -
J: TRBJ1-1
V: TRBV9
CDR3: CASSVGIGGGNTEAFF
DNA: TGTGCCAGCAGCGTAGGAATCGGAGGGGGGAACACTGAAGCTTTCTTT